This T cell receptor beta chain was documented in a study of OX40 agonist ivuxolimab in advanced cancers. Overall study: Patients with hepatocellular carcinoma, melanoma, renal cell or head and neck cancer made up the dose-escalation patients.

The CDR3 contains 15 residues. CDR1 is SGHRS and CDR2 is YFSETQ in the germline V gene. Trimming removed 4 bases from V and 5 bases from J; junction bases left unmatched: 10. A remark on this clone: Its antigen is undetermined.

Whole-study results and caveats: In general, CD8+ T cells held more expanded clones than CD4+ did, on average. Also present in some nonresponders was a low level of normalized T-cell clonal expansion.

Generated by immunoSEQ multiplex PCR, the TCRdb table keeps only in-frame clones and is missing some. Of 90,000 to 100,000 clones listed, more than 85% were seen once; the top ten hold roughly 0.8%. This specimen was CD4+ or CD8+ T cells sorted from blood, taken in a trial of the OX40 agonist ivuxolimab. The TCR originated in an adult with an advanced solid tumor such as melanoma, head and neck, liver or kidney cancer. The chain recombines TRBV5-1 with TRBJ2-5; 8 bases map to TRBD2. For the CDR3, the DNA is TGCGCCAGCAGCATAAGCGGGAGTATTTGGGAGACCCAGTACTTC. It encodes CASSISGSIWETQYF. Full variable domain (missing parts from reference TRBV5-1 and TRBJ2-5): KAGVTQTPRYLIKTRGQQVTLSCSPISGHRSVSWYQQTPGQGLQFLFEYFSETQRNKGNFPGRFSGRQFSNSRSEMNVSTLELGDSALYLCASSISGSIWETQYFGPGTRLLVL.